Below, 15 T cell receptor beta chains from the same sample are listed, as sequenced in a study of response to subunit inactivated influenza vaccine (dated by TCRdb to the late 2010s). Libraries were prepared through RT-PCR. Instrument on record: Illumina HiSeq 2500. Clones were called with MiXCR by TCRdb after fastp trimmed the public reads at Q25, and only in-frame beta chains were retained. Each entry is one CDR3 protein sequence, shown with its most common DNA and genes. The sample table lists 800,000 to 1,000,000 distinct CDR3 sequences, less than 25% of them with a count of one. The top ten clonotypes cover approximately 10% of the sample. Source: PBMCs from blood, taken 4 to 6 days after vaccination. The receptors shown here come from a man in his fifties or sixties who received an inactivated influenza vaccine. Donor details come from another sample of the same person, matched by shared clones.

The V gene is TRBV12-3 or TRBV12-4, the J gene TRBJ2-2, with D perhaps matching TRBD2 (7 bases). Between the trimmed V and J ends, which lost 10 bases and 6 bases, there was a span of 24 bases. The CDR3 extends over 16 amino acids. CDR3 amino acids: CATSFLGGGSAGELFF. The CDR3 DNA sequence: TGTGCCACCTCCTTCCTAGGGGGGGGTTCTGCCGGGGAGCTGTTTTTT.

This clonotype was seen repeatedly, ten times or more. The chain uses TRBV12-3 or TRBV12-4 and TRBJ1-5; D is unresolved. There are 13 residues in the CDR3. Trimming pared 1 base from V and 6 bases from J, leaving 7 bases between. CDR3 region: CASSLGGFQPQHF. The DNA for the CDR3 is TGTGCCAGCAGTTTAGGGGGATTTCAGCCCCAGCATTTT.

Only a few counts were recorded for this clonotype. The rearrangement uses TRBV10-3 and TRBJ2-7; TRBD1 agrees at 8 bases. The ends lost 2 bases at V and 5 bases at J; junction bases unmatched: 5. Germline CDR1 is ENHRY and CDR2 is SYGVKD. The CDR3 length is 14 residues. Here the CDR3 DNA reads TGTGCCATCAGTGAGGGACAGGGTGGCCACGAGCAGTACTTC. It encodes CAISEGQGGHEQYF.

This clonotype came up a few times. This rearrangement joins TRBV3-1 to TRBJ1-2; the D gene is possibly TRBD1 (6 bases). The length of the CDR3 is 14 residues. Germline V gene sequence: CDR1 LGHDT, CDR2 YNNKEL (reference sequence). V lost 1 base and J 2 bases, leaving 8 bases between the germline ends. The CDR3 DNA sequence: TGTGCCAGCAGCCAAGTGGACAGAAACTATGGCTACACCTTC. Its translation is CASSQVDRNYGYTF.

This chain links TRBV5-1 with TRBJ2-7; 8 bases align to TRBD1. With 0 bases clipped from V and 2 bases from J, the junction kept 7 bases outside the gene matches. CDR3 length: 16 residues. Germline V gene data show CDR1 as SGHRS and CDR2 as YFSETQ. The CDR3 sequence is CASSLVGQGATYEQYF. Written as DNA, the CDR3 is TGCGCCAGCAGCTTGGTGGGGCAGGGGGCGACCTACGAGCAGTACTTC.

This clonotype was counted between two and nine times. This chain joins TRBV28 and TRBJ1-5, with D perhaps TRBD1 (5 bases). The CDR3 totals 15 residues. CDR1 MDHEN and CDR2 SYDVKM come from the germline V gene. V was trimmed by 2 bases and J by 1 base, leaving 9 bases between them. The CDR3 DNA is TGTGCCAGCAGTTTAAAGGGGAGCAGCAATCAGCCCCAGCATTTT. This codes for CASSLKGSSNQPQHF.

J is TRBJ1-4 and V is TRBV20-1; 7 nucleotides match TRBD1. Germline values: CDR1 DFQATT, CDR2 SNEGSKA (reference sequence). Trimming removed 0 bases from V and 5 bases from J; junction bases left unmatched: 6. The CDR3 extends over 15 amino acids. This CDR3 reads CSARESGTANEKLFF. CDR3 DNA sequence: TGCAGTGCTAGAGAGAGTGGGACAGCCAATGAAAAACTGTTTTTT.

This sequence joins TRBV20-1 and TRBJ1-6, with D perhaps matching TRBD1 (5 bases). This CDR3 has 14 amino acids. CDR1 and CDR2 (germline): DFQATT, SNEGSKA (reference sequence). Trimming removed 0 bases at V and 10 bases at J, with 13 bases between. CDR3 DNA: TGCAGTGCTAGAGAGCACCTCCGGGGCTCACCCCTCCACTTT. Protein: CSAREHLRGSPLHF.

This CDR3 is CASSPRIGSEIEKLFF. CDR3 sequence (DNA): TGTGCCAGCAGCCCTCGTATAGGGAGCGAAATTGAAAAACTGTTTTTT. The chain is built from TRBV7-9 and TRBJ1-4, with unresolved D. V was pared by 5 bases and J by 7 bases, with 20 bases between. Germline V lookup: CDR1 SEHNR, CDR2 FQNEAQ (reference sequence). The CDR3 runs 16 residues.

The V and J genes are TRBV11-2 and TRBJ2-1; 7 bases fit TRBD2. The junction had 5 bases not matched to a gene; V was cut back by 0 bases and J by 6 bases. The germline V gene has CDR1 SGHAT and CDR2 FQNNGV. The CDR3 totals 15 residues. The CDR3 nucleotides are TGTGCCAGCAGCTTAGAACGGGACTATCTCAATGAGCAGTTCTTC. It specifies CASSLERDYLNEQFF.

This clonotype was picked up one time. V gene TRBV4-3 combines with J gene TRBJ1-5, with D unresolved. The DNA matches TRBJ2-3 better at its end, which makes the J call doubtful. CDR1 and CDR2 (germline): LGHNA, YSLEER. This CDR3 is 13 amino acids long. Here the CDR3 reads CASSQGPYQPQYF. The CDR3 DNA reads TGCGCCAGCAGCCAAGGTCCGTATCAGCCCCAGTATTTT.

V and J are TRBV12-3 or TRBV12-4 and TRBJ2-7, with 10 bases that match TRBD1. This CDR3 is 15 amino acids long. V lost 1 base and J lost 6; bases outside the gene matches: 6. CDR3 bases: TGTGCCAGCAGTTTAGGTGGGACAGGGGCGGCCGAGCAGTACTTC. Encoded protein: CASSLGGTGAAEQYF.

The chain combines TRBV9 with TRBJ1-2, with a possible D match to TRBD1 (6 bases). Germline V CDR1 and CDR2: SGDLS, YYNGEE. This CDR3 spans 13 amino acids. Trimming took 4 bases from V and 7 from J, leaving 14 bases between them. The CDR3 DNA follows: TGTGCCAGCAGCACTACAGGGATGGCTGGCTACACCTTC. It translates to CASSTTGMAGYTF.

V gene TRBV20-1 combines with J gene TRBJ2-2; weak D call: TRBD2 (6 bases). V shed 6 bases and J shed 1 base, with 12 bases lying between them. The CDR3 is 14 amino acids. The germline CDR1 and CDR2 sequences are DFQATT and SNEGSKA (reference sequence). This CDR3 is CSAPDYRNTGELFF. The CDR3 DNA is TGCAGTGCGCCGGACTACCGGAACACCGGGGAGCTGTTTTTT.

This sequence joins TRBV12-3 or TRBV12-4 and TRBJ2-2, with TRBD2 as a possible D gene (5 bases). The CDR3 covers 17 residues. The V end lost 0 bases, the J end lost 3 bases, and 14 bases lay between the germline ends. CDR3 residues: CASSLALVWEYTGELFF. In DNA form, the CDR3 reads TGTGCCAGCAGTTTAGCGCTTGTGTGGGAGTACACCGGGGAGCTGTTTTTT.